This record looks at one T cell receptor (beta chain) sequence and its context. The data are from a study of T cell repertoires in cytomegalovirus infection. Study overall: Through public TCR beta signatures, both CMV infection and matching HLA type were indicated.

MiXCR was run by TCRdb on the reads, yielding one entry per CDR3 protein. The table has 310,000 or so distinct CDR3 sequences, about 23% seen once; the top ten hold approximately 13%. Trimming removed 0 bases from V and 8 bases from J, with 14 bases in between. CDR3 length: 15 amino acids. Germline V gene lookup returns CDR1 SGHDT and CDR2 YYEEEE. The chain employs TRBV5-6 and TRBJ1-4; D is perhaps TRBD1 (5 bases). The sequenced sample consisted of PBMCs. The receptor was derived from a human donor in good health (CMV status not recorded). Some clones in this sample may be carry-over from other donors' samples. The CDR3 protein is CASSLDGPGREKLFF. The CDR3 coding sequence is TGTGCCAGCAGCTTGGACGGTCCGGGGCGCGAAAAACTGTTTTTT.